One and the same sample provided the 28 T cell receptor beta chains below, sequenced in a study of blood T cell repertoires in COVID-19. Sequencing was performed with immunoSEQ multiplex PCR; in TCRdb, only in-frame clones are kept and a portion is missing. This table holds a few hundred thousand clones, more than 70% found once. Sequencing used peripheral blood. Every receptor here comes from a woman aged 45 to 65 with acute or convalescent COVID-19.

The chain uses TRBV5-1 and TRBJ1-2, with a weak D call TRBD1 (5 bases). With 1 base removed from V and 9 bases from J, the gap between germline ends came to 7 bases. The CDR3 covers 11 residues. CDR1 is SGHRS and CDR2 is YFSETQ in the germline V gene. CDR3 protein: CASSLQGSYTF. DNA for the CDR3: TGCGCCAGCAGCTTGCAGGGTAGCTACACCTTC.

The rearrangement uses TRBV5-1 and TRBJ1-4, with a tentative D call TRBD1 (6 bases). V lost 0 bases and J lost 7, with 10 bases in between. Germline V lookup: CDR1 SGHRS, CDR2 YFSETQ. This CDR3 comprises 14 residues. The CDR3 nucleotides are TGCGCCAGCAGCTTGGACAGGGTCCCTGAAAAACTGTTTTTT. Translating gives CASSLDRVPEKLFF.

This chain connects TRBV29-1 to TRBJ1-6; 9 nucleotides agree with TRBD1. The CDR3 loop spans 13 amino acids. Germline-derived CDR1 and CDR2 are SQVTM and ANQGSEA. Trimming at V came to 7 bases and at J to 5 bases, leaving 3 bases not matched to a gene. The CDR3: CSARQGDNSPLHF. The CDR3 DNA sequence: TGCAGCGCCCGACAGGGGGATAATTCACCCCTCCACTTT.

Regarding this clone: Other DNA sequences within the sample encode an identical CDR3. This sequence joins TRBV27 and TRBJ2-7; D gene uncertain. The V end was cut by 4 bases, the J end by 0 bases, with 4 bases between. Germline V lookup: CDR1 MNHEY, CDR2 SMNVEV (reference sequence). The CDR3 length is 12 residues. The CDR3 DNA reads as TGTGCCAGCAGTTCCTCCTCCTACGAGCAGTACTTC. The encoded protein is CASSSSSYEQYF.

The chain employs TRBV6-5 and TRBJ1-1; possibly TRBD1 for D (6 bases). This CDR3 is built from 13 residues. Trimming shortened V by 10 bases and J by 4 bases, and 16 bases separated the two germline ends. Germline loops: CDR1 MNHEY, CDR2 SVGAGI. Written as DNA, the CDR3 is TGTGCCACCCAAAGGGGGACGTGCACTGAAGCTTTCTTT. It is translated as CATQRGTCTEAFF.

The chain combines TRBV6-2 or TRBV6-3 with TRBJ2-7; 7 nucleotides line up with TRBD2. This CDR3 spans 19 amino acids. Per the germline V gene, CDR1 is MNHEY and CDR2 is SVGEGT. Trimming took 2 bases from V and 2 from J; bases not matched to a gene: 18. CDR3 bases: TGTGCCAGCAGTTACGGTTCCCTAGCGGATCCCAAGCGTCCCTACGAGCAGTACTTC. Encoded protein: CASSYGSLADPKRPYEQYF.

The rearrangement links TRBV18 to TRBJ1-6, with TRBD1 matching over 8 bases. The CDR3 length is 15 residues. Germline V gene sequence: CDR1 KGHSH, CDR2 LQKENI. The junction had 7 bases not matched to a gene; V was cut back by 2 bases and J by 10 bases. The CDR3 loop is CASSPGQGTGSPLHF. CDR3 DNA: TGTGCCAGCTCACCAGGACAGGGAACTGGGTCACCCCTCCACTTT.

V and J are TRBV27 and TRBJ2-3; D gene unclear. Trimming shortened V by 7 bases and J by 3 bases, and 11 bases separated the two germline ends. CDR1 is MNHEY and CDR2 is SMNVEV in the germline V gene (reference sequence). This CDR3 spans 13 amino acids. In nucleotides, the CDR3 is TGTGCCAGCAACCCCGGAGTGACAGATACGCAGTATTTT. It specifies CASNPGVTDTQYF.

The chain links TRBV28 to TRBJ2-7; 7 positions agree with TRBD2. The germline V gene encodes CDR1 MDHEN and CDR2 SYDVKM. After removal of 6 bases from V and 9 bases from J, the junction contained 14 bases not matched to a gene. The CDR3 is 14 residues long. CDR3 region: CASRLTSAVAGQYF. CDR3 in DNA: TGTGCCAGCAGGTTAACTAGCGCCGTGGCCGGGCAGTACTTC.

V usage is TRBV6-2 or TRBV6-3 and J usage is TRBJ1-5; TRBD1 is a possible D gene (5 bases). The CDR3 contains 15 residues. V was trimmed by 6 bases and J by 4 bases, leaving 16 bases between them. Germline CDR1 is MNHEY and CDR2 is SVGEGT. The DNA of the CDR3 is TGTGCCAGCAGCCCGCAACCTCAGGGAAATCAGCCCCAGCATTTT. This gives the protein CASSPQPQGNQPQHF.

The genes are TRBV5-6 and TRBJ2-5; D not certain. Per the germline V gene, CDR1 is SGHDT and CDR2 is YYEEEE. Trimming left V 3 bases short and J 2 bases short, with 2 bases between. There are 11 residues in the CDR3. CDR3 DNA: TGTGCCAGCAGCTCTCAAGAGACCCAGTACTTC. Amino acids: CASSSQETQYF.

Note on this clone: Other DNA sequences in the sample encode the same CDR3. As DNA, the CDR3 is TGTGCCAGCAGCTTACAGGGGAACACTGAAGCTTTCTTT. Its protein product is CASSLQGNTEAFF. The gene calls are TRBV7-9 and TRBJ1-1; D is perhaps TRBD1 (5 bases). Per germline, CDR1 SEHNR and CDR2 FQNEAQ (reference sequence). The CDR3 totals 13 residues. V lost 2 bases and J lost 1, with 5 bases in between. Supplemented by reference TRBV7-9 and TRBJ1-1, the full variable domain reads DTGVSQNPRHKITKRGQNVTFRCDPISEHNRLYWYRQTLGQGPEFLTYFQNEAQLEKSRLLSDRFSAERPKGSFSTLEIQRTEQGDSAMYLCASSLQGNTEAFFGQGTRLTVV.

The chain combines TRBV5-4 with TRBJ2-7, with 7 bases that match TRBD2. The J segment lost 2 bases and the V segment lost 4 bases, leaving 12 bases of the junction unmatched. CDR3 length: 16 amino acids. Germline-derived CDR1 and CDR2 are SGHNT and YYREEE (reference sequence). CDR3 sequence reads: CASSKGVAGETYEQYF. The CDR3 DNA is TGTGCCAGCAGCAAAGGGGTAGCGGGCGAAACCTACGAGCAGTACTTC.

This clone was observed a single time. CDR3 in DNA: TGTGCCAGCAGCCGCAGGGGATTTAATGAAAAACTGTTTTTT. Amino acid sequence: CASSRRGFNEKLFF. V is TRBV28 and J is TRBJ1-4; D is perhaps TRBD1 (6 bases). Germline V gene data show CDR1 as MDHEN and CDR2 as SYDVKM. V lost 6 bases to trimming and J lost 4 bases, with 12 bases between them. This CDR3 contains 14 residues.

This clone has a handful of counts. The rearrangement links TRBV2 to TRBJ1-2, with D maybe TRBD1 (6 bases). V gave up 5 bases and J gave up 6 bases, with 7 bases separating them. This CDR3 has 11 residues. CDR1 and CDR2 from the germline V gene are SNHLY and FYNNEI. CDR3 amino acids: CASSWTDGYTF. The CDR3 bases are TGTGCCAGCAGTTGGACAGATGGCTACACCTTC.

V usage is TRBV24-1 and J usage is TRBJ2-2; D uncertain. CDR1 and CDR2 (germline): KGHDR, SFDVKD. V shed 4 bases and J shed 1 base, with 15 bases lying between them. The CDR3 contains 17 residues. Here the CDR3 DNA reads TGTGCCACCAGTGACAGCAGGTTGAGCCAGAACACCGGGGAGCTGTTTTTT. This translates into CATSDSRLSQNTGELFF.

About this clone: Other DNA sequences of this sample code for an identical CDR3. V is TRBV18 and J is TRBJ1-1; D gene ambiguous. This CDR3 has 13 residues. V lost 3 bases, J lost 0 bases, and 5 bases lay in between. The germline V gene encodes CDR1 KGHSH and CDR2 LQKENI. As DNA, the CDR3 is TGTGCCAGCTCACCCCAGGTGAACACTGAAGCTTTCTTT. Protein: CASSPQVNTEAFF. The full variable domain, rest sourced from reference TRBV18 and TRBJ1-1, is NAGVMQNPRHLVRRRGQEARLRCSPMKGHSHVYWYRQLPEEGLKFMVYLQKENIIDESGMPKERFSAEFPKEGPSILRIQQVVRGDSAAYFCASSPQVNTEAFFGQGTRLTVV.

The rearrangement joins TRBV7-8 to TRBJ2-3; tentative D call: TRBD2 (5 bases). The CDR3 consists of 14 residues. CDR1 and CDR2 from the germline V gene are SGHVS and FQNEAQ. Trimming removed 5 bases at V and 4 bases at J, with 13 bases between. CDR3 sequence reads: CASSPAPAADTQYF. CDR3 nucleotides: TGTGCCAGCAGCCCCGCCCCAGCGGCAGATACGCAGTATTTT.

This clone was recorded a few times. J is TRBJ1-2 and V is TRBV7-9; 7 nucleotides align to TRBD1. The CDR3 is made up of 14 amino acids. With V trimmed by 5 bases and J by 8 bases, 11 bases remained unmatched. Germline loops: CDR1 SEHNR, CDR2 FQNEAQ (reference sequence). Here the CDR3 reads CASSIPFQGGGYTF. CDR3 sequence (DNA): TGTGCCAGCAGCATACCATTCCAGGGGGGAGGCTACACCTTC.

This chain joins TRBV7-2 and TRBJ1-5; TRBD1 aligns across 7 bases. The V gene end was trimmed by 1 base and the J gene end by 0 bases; junction bases not matched to a gene: 9. This CDR3 has 18 residues. CDR1 and CDR2 (germline): SGHTA, FQGNSA. The CDR3 DNA reads TGTGCCAGCAGCTTAGGGGACAGCTGGGCTTATAGCAATCAGCCCCAGCATTTT. It yields the protein CASSLGDSWAYSNQPQHF.

This clone was counted between two and nine times. The chain is built from TRBV14 and TRBJ2-7; 8 bases are shared with TRBD1. V lost 1 base to trimming and J lost 2 bases; unmatched junction nucleotides: 19. Germline assignment: CDR1 SGHDN and CDR2 FVKESK. The CDR3 is made up of 20 amino acids. The CDR3 nucleotides are TGTGCCAGCAGCCAAGTATGGGACAGGTTTTCCGGCGGGACCACCTACGAGCAGTACTTC. It codes for CASSQVWDRFSGGTTYEQYF.

The chain couples TRBV24-1 to TRBJ2-1; 12 bases are a match to TRBD2. CDR1 KGHDR and CDR2 SFDVKD come from the germline V gene. J gave up 7 bases and V 2 bases, and 11 bases lay outside the gene matches. This CDR3 comprises 18 residues. The CDR3 DNA follows: TGTGCCACCAGTGATTACTCGGCTAGCGGGAGGGCTGGGAATGAGCAGTTCTTC. This codes for CATSDYSASGRAGNEQFF.

The chain recombines TRBV5-8 with TRBJ2-5, with D possibly being TRBD2 (7 bases). The CDR3 has 14 amino acids. Germline V gives CDR1 SGHTS, CDR2 YDEGEE. V was clipped by 7 bases and J by 5 bases, with 18 bases between them. The DNA of the CDR3 is TGTGCCAGCGACCTGGGGGGGCGGTCGGAGACCCAGTACTTC. Protein sequence: CASDLGGRSETQYF.

The chain couples TRBV7-9 to TRBJ1-2; TRBD1 might be the D (6 bases). Germline loops: CDR1 SEHNR, CDR2 FQNEAQ (reference sequence). The CDR3 totals 13 residues. Trimming cost V 5 bases and J 1 base, with 8 bases left between them. This CDR3 reads CASSEQGNYGYTF. CDR3 DNA: TGTGCCAGCAGCGAACAGGGTAACTATGGCTACACCTTC. Supplemented by reference TRBV7-9 and TRBJ1-2, the full variable domain reads DTGVSQNPRHKITKRGQNVTFRCDPISEHNRLYWYRQTLGQGPEFLTYFQNEAQLEKSRLLSDRFSAERPKGSFSTLEIQRTEQGDSAMYLCASSEQGNYGYTFGSGTRLTVV.

This chain uses TRBV10-3 with TRBJ2-7; 8 positions agree with TRBD1. The CDR3 consists of 15 residues. V dropped 6 bases and J dropped 0; count of bases not matched to a gene: 7. Per germline, CDR1 ENHRY and CDR2 SYGVKD. CDR3 DNA: TGTGCCATCAGACCTAACGACAGGGGCTCCTACGAGCAGTACTTC. Residues: CAIRPNDRGSYEQYF.

This chain links TRBV19 with TRBJ1-4; no reliable D call. Germline V gene data show CDR1 as LNHDA and CDR2 as SQIVND (reference sequence). The CDR3 is made up of 13 amino acids. Trimming removed 9 bases from V and 8 bases from J, with 16 bases in between. The CDR3: CASSPREGEKLFF. CDR3 bases: TGTGCCAGCAGCCCGAGGGAAGGGGAAAAACTGTTTTTT.

A remark on this clone: One end of the junction fails to match germline, which may point to a read error. This rearrangement joins TRBV11-2 to TRBJ2-1, with 12 bases lining up with TRBD2. The germline CDR1 and CDR2 sequences are SGHAT and FQNNGV. CDR3 length: 19 amino acids. CDR3: CASSVERVRGLAGYNEQFF. The CDR3 DNA reads as TGTGCCAGCAGCGTAGAGCGGGTTAGGGGACTAGCGGGCTACAATGAGCAGTTCTTC.

The chain carries TRBV7-2 and TRBJ1-4, with a possible D match to TRBD1 (6 bases). Trimming shortened V by 1 base and J by 6 bases, and 9 bases separated the two germline ends. CDR3 length: 14 amino acids. Germline CDR1 is SGHTA and CDR2 is FQGNSA. The CDR3 region has the DNA TGTGCCAGCAGCTTAGACAGGGTAGATGAAAAACTGTTTTTT. It specifies CASSLDRVDEKLFF.